This passage covers 7 T cell receptor beta chains from one sample sequenced in a study of cytomegalovirus exposure and HLA in healthy donors (dated by TCRdb to about 2017). Library creation used the immunoSEQ multiplex PCR assay. For the multiplex PCR, a mixture combining 60 forward primers for TCR Vbeta segments and 13 reverse primers for TCR Jbeta segments was used. TCRdb holds this immuneACCESS table with in-frame rearrangements only. Some clones are missing; in checked studies, unresolved V genes explain under half, and the rest has no known cause. The sample contains roughly 150,000 clones, approximately 84% of them found a single time. The top ten constitute 1.3% of the sample. The sample taken for sequencing was PBMCs. The receptor source for this set is a man between 50 and 59 years old in good health and CMV-seropositive.

The J gene is TRBJ2-3, the V gene TRBV27; tentatively, D is TRBD1 (6 bases). This CDR3 has 17 residues. With 0 bases removed from V and 4 bases from J, the gap between germline ends came to 17 bases. Germline values: CDR1 MNHEY, CDR2 SMNVEV (reference sequence). The CDR3, as DNA: TGTGCCAGCAGTTTATCGCGGTGGGGGCCCCAGGCAGATACGCAGTATTTT. Translated, it gives CASSLSRWGPQADTQYF.

The chain combines TRBV13 with TRBJ2-7; 7 bases agree with TRBD2. This CDR3 spans 15 amino acids. The V and J ends lost 1 base and 3 bases, in that order; junction bases with no gene match: 6. Germline CDR1 and CDR2: PRHDT and FYEKMQ (reference sequence). The CDR3 reads CASSLVRETHYEQYF. CDR3 in DNA: TGTGCCAGCAGCTTAGTGCGGGAGACTCACTACGAGCAGTACTTC.

This clone was observed once. This rearrangement joins TRBV19 to TRBJ1-3; D unresolved. Per the germline V gene, CDR1 is LNHDA and CDR2 is SQIVND (reference sequence). This CDR3 is 14 amino acids long. The germline V and J ends were trimmed by 3 bases and 2 bases, with 8 bases remaining between them. The CDR3 loop reads CASSMYGAGNTIYF. In nucleotides, the CDR3 is TGTGCCAGTAGTATGTACGGAGCTGGAAACACCATATATTTT.

With regard to this clone: Distinct nucleotide sequences in the sample also encode this CDR3. V and J are TRBV28 and TRBJ2-7, with 8 nucleotides matching TRBD2. Looked up from germline, CDR1 is MDHEN and CDR2 is SYDVKM. The CDR3 spans 17 residues. The junction had 12 bases not matched to a gene; V was cut back by 2 bases and J by 3 bases. CDR3 sequence: CASSLGPGQSGSYEQYF. In DNA, the CDR3 is TGTGCCAGCAGTTTAGGCCCAGGGCAAAGCGGGAGCTACGAGCAGTACTTC. The complete variable domain, with remaining parts taken from reference TRBV28 and TRBJ2-7, reads DVKVTQSSRYLVKRTGEKVFLECVQDMDHENMFWYRQDPGLGLRLIYFSYDVKMKEKGDIPEGYSVSREKKERFSLILESASTNQTSMYLCASSLGPGQSGSYEQYFGPGTRLTVT.

The chain has TRBV7-2 and TRBJ1-5; 8 nucleotides align to TRBD1. CDR1 is SGHTA and CDR2 is FQGNSA in the germline V gene. The CDR3 contains 13 residues. Unmatched junction bases numbered 3, after V lost 6 bases and J lost 5 bases. CDR3 DNA sequence: TGTGCCAGCAGTCCACAGGGGGATCAGCCCCAGCATTTT. Encoded protein: CASSPQGDQPQHF. The full variable domain, its missing parts supplied by reference TRBV7-2 and TRBJ1-5, is GAGVSQSPSNKVTEKGKDVELRCDPISGHTALYWYRQSLGQGLEFLIYFQGNSAPDKSGLPSDRFSAERTGGSVSTLTIQRTQQEDSAVYLCASSPQGDQPQHFGDGTRLSIL.

The V gene is TRBV6-4, the J gene TRBJ2-3, with D perhaps TRBD1 (5 bases). The germline gives CDR1 MRHNA, CDR2 SNTAGT. Between the trimmed V and J ends, which lost 5 bases and 0 bases, there was a span of 12 bases. This CDR3 spans 15 amino acids. The CDR3, as DNA: TGTGCCAGCAGTAAGGGGCAGGCAAGCACAGATACGCAGTATTTT. This sequence encodes CASSKGQASTDTQYF.

The chain joins TRBV5-6 to TRBJ1-3; D is possibly TRBD1 (6 bases). In germline, CDR1 is SGHDT, CDR2 YYEEEE. Trimming pared 1 base from V and 0 bases from J, leaving 8 bases between. CDR3 length equals 15 residues. CDR3 in DNA: TGTGCCAGCAGCTTGTTAGGGGGCTCTGGAAACACCATATATTTT. The encoded protein is CASSLLGGSGNTIYF.